This T cell receptor (beta chain) was captured in a study of glioma-infiltrating T cells. General observations from the study: Very few CDR3 sequences were shared between tissue and blood. Gliomas, especially low-grade, showed above-expected tissue-blood divergence; non-neoplastic patients showed below.

Germline V lookup: CDR1 SQVTM, CDR2 ANQGSEA. The CDR3 sequence is 14 residues long. V lost 1 base and J lost 0, with 6 bases in between. This clonotype has ten or more counts. Its antigen is as yet unknown. TCR alpha and beta CDR3 regions were amplified from RNA using iRepertoire nested multiplex PCR. Tissue mRNA or PBMC total RNA, about 95-450 ng, went into one-step reverse transcription and amplification. In TCRdb, the multiplex PCR reads were re-called with MiXCR into one record per CDR3 protein. The data show approximately 110,000 distinct CDR3 sequences, around 23% seen once. The receptor comes from a human donor with low-grade glioma or glioblastoma, undergoing nonglioma brain surgery, or in good health (not recorded which). This chain links TRBV29-1 with TRBJ2-2; D may be TRBD1 (5 bases). The sequenced material came from glioma tissue, nonneoplastic brain tissue, or PBMCs (not recorded which). CDR3 bases: TGCAGCGTTGAAGGACAGACGAACACCGGGGAGCTGTTTTTT. This gives the protein CSVEGQTNTGELFF.